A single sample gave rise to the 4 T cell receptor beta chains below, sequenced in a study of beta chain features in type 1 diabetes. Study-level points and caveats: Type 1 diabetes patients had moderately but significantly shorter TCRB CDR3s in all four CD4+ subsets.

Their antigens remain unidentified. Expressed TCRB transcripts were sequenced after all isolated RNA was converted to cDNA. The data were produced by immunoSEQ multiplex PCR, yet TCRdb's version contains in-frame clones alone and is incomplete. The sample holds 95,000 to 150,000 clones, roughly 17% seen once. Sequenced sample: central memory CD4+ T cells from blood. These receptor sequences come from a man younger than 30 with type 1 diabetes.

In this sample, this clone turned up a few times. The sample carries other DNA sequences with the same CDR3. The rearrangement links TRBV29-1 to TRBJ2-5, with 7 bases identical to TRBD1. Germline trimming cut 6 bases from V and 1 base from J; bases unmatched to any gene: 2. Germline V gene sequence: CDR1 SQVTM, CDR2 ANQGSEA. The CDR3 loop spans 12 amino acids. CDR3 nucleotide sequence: TGCAGCGTGGGACAGCCCCAAGAGACCCAGTACTTC. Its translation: CSVGQPQETQYF.

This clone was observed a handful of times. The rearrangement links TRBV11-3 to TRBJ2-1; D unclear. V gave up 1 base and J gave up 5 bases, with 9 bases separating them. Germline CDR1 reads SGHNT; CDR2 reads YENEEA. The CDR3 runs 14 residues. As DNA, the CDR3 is TGTGCCAGCAGCTTAGGCCTGGGGAACAATGAGCAGTTCTTC. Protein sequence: CASSLGLGNNEQFF.

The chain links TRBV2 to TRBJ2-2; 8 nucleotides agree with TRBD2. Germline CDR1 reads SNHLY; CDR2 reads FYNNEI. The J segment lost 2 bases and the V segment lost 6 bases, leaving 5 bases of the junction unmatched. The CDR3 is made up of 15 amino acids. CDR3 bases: TGTGCCAGCAGGGTTACTAGCGGTAACACCGGGGAGCTGTTTTTT. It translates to CASRVTSGNTGELFF. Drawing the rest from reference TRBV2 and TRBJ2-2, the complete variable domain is EPEVTQTPSHQVTQMGQEVILRCVPISNHLYFYWYRQILGQKVEFLVSFYNNEISEKSEIFDDQFSVERPDGSNFTLKIRSTKLEDSAMYFCASRVTSGNTGELFFGEGSRLTVL.

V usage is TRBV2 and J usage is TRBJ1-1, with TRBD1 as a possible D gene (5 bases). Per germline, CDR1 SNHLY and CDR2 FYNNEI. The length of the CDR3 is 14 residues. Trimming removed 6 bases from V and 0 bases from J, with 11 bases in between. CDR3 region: CASRGTFMNTEAFF. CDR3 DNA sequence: TGTGCCAGCAGGGGGACCTTCATGAACACTGAAGCTTTCTTT.